This T cell receptor (beta chain) derives from a study of shared clonotypes between healthy human individuals (dated by TCRdb to 2018 to 2021). Regarding the research as a whole: Two women and a few men aged 18 to 49 years were included in the cohort. For each donor, CD4 naive and CD4 memory were each given three plates, CD8 naive was given two plates, and CD8 memory was given one plate. Blood TCR repertoires of about five healthy adults were deeply sequenced to estimate repertoire size and the extent of clonotype sharing between individuals. To increase sequencing depth and limit assay-specific biases, different laboratories used diverse techniques to prepare libraries and sequence TCR repertoires. Per donor, leukapheresis produced somewhere between about 0.94 and 9 billion PBMCs.

Overall study outcomes, separate from this receptor: Only blood was sampled, and tissue TCR repertoires likely differ from those in blood. Pairwise subsampling led to the expectation that sequencing depth would affect the degree of clonotype sharing among donors. Naive subsets generally had larger estimated clonotype richness than memory subsets did. Sharing across a few donors was observed for around 5% of naive CD4, about 4% of naive CD8, 2% to 2.5% of memory CD4, and roughly 0.4% of memory CD8 clonotypes. The small number of donors limited the genetic and exposure-history diversity represented. Clonotypes shared by all four sorted-subset donors showed higher generation probabilities than non-shared clonotypes. Incomplete sequencing was indicated by rarefaction of sorted-subset datasets, despite the large sequencing depth.

With respect to this clone: Its antigen has not been determined. Base qualities are not recorded, but no much larger clone differs from it by a single base.

CD8 naive samples consisted of CD45RO-negative cells that were positively selected for CCR7, yielding a CD45RA+CCR7+ population without TemRA cells. Donors were healthy HIV-negative adults with no recently reported acute infections or vaccinations. All donors were Caucasian adults living in Nashville, Tennessee, USA. After blood collection by leukapheresis, PBMCs were isolated using Ficoll-Histopaque density gradient centrifugation and then cryopreserved in the vapor phase of liquid nitrogen. Purity and quantity of every magnetically sorted T cell population were checked by analytical flow cytometry. Each sorted fraction had its genomic DNA isolated and then quantified by UV absorbance on a Nanodrop 2000c. V loses 5 bases, J loses 1 base, and the germline ends lie 17 bases apart. For CDR1 and CDR2, the germline V gene (reference sequence) lists MNHEY and SMNVEV. Including the terminal cysteine and phenylalanine, the CDR3 comprises 16 residues. Of all the DNA, just the CDR3 is kept, 48 bases in frame from base 1.

Using the deep immunoSEQ assay, multiplex PCR amplified TCR CDR3 regions from genomic DNA. Extracted genomic DNA from each cell subset was distributed evenly across all wells of several immunoSEQ 96-well plates, and each plate was treated as a replicate. For sorted subsets, 150 to 250 ng of genomic DNA, equivalent to 25,000 to 30,000 T cell genomes, went into each replicate PCR. Purified libraries were quantified with a Qubit 3.0 fluorometer, sized on a Bioanalyzer 2100, and re-quantified with the KAPA Library Quantification kit. Every immunoSEQ 96-well plate was sequenced on a dedicated single-read 150-cycle Illumina NextSeq 550 flow cell. The source study handled its data this way. The immunoSEQ output contained only junctional sequences without quality scores, so filtering could not match that applied to full-length reads. To assign V/J genes and CDR3, sequences were annotated against IMGT germline references using PyIR, a Python wrapper for IgBLAST v1.9. Reads were removed for weak V/J assignments (E-value above 1e-6), missing CDR3, stop codons, out-of-frame junctions, or ambiguous translated residues. V3J clonotypes were defined as sequences sharing the same inferred V gene, J gene, and CDR3 amino acid sequence. The percentage overlap between two repertoires was calculated by dividing the number of shared unique clonotypes by the size of the smaller repertoire. Richness of each repertoire was evaluated using RTK rarefaction, the Chao1 estimator, and Recon v2.1 estimates of unobserved clonotypes. For all TCRbeta clonotypes obtained by the gDNA method from four donors, generation probabilities were computed with OLGA. TCRdb took over this immuneACCESS table, retaining in-frame rearrangements with V and J assigned. Such tables are incomplete; in checked studies, under half of the missing clones stem from an unresolved V gene, and the remainder is unexplained. V and J calls and clone size are as listed in that table; D and trimming were resolved from the DNA. This sample lists about 2.2 million clones; 80% to 95% were detected once. The ten largest clonotypes hold under 2% of the sample.

Sequenced material: naive CD8+ T cells from PBMCs. The cell subset or site label corresponds to: CD45RA+CCR7+. The clonotype originates from a man younger than 35 in good health. Some clones in this sample may be carry-over from other donors' samples. The chain uses TRBV27 and TRBJ1-2; the D region possibly corresponds to TRBD1 (6 bases align). The sequenced DNA: TGTGCCAGCAGTCCCTCGACAGGTGCATATAACTATGGCTACACCTTC. Protein translation: CASSPSTGAYNYGYTF.